A single sample gave rise to the 4 T cell receptor beta chains below, sequenced in a study of cytomegalovirus exposure and HLA in healthy donors. Sequenced by immunoSEQ multiplex PCR; TCRdb stores in-frame clones only, minus some. The sample lists roughly 77,000 clones; around 95% were seen once. The sequenced material came from PBMCs. The receptors derive from a woman in her late teens or twenties in good health and CMV-seronegative.

The chain recombines TRBV6-1 with TRBJ1-5; 8 bases map to TRBD1. The V gene end was trimmed by 4 bases and the J gene end by 4 bases; junction bases not matched to a gene: 6. Per germline, CDR1 MNHNS and CDR2 SASEGT. This CDR3 comprises 15 residues. The CDR3 protein is CASSVRTGLNQPQHF. CDR3 bases: TGTGCCAGCAGTGTACGGACAGGGCTTAATCAGCCCCAGCATTTT.

This clone was recorded only once. CDR3 in amino acids: CASSQEEGQSYGYTF. The CDR3 DNA follows: TGCGCCAGCAGCCAAGAGGAGGGACAGTCCTATGGCTACACCTTC. The rearrangement links TRBV4-3 to TRBJ1-2; 7 bases match TRBD1. CDR3 size: 15 residues. Germline V CDR1 and CDR2: LGHNA, YSLEER. With 0 bases clipped from V and 4 bases from J, the junction kept 5 bases outside the gene matches.

The chain is built from TRBV28 and TRBJ1-5, with 9 bases that match TRBD1. CDR3 length: 19 residues. The germline CDR1 and CDR2 sequences are MDHEN and SYDVKM. With V trimmed by 3 bases and J by 2 bases, 14 bases remained unmatched. CDR3 loop: CASSFPPYRGRLGNQPQHF. The CDR3 DNA sequence: TGTGCCAGCAGTTTTCCCCCTTACAGGGGGCGGCTTGGCAATCAGCCCCAGCATTTT.

Only one count was recorded for this clone. V gene TRBV18 combines with J gene TRBJ1-3; TRBD1 matches 7 bases. V gave up 6 bases and J gave up 4 bases; unmatched junction bases: 6. The germline V gene has CDR1 KGHSH and CDR2 LQKENI. The CDR3 loop spans 14 amino acids. CDR3 DNA: TGTGCCAGCTCTACAGGGGCACTCGGAAACACCATATATTTT. Its translation: CASSTGALGNTIYF.